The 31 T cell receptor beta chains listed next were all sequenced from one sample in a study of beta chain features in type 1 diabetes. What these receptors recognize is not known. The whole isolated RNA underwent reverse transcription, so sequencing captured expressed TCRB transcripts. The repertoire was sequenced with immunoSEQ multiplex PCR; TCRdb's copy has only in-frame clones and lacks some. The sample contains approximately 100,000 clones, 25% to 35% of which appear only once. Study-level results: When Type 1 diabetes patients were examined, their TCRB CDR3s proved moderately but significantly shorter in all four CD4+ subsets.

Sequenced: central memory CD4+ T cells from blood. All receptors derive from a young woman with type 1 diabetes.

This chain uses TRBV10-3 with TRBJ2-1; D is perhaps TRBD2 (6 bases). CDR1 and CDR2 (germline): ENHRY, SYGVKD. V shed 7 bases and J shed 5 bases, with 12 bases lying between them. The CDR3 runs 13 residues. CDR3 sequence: CAIKLGGNNEQFF. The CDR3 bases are TGTGCCATCAAACTGGGCGGGAACAATGAGCAGTTCTTC.

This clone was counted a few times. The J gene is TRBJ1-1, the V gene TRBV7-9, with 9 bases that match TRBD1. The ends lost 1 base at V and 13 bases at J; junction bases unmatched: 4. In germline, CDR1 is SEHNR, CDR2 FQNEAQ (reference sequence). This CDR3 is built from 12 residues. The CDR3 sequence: CASSLEDRGVFF. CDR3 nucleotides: TGTGCCAGCAGCTTAGAAGACAGGGGGGTTTTCTTT.

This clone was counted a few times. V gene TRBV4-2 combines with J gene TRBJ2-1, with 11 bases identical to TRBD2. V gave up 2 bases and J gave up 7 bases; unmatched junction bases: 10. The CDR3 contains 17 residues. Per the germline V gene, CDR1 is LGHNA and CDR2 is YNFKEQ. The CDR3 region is CASSQHLNSGRGNEQFF. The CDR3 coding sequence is TGTGCCAGCAGCCAACACCTAAATAGCGGGAGGGGTAATGAGCAGTTCTTC.

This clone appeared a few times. Here the CDR3 DNA reads TGCGCCAGCAGCTTGGAACAGAATCAGCCCCAGCATTTT. Translating gives CASSLEQNQPQHF. The J gene is TRBJ1-5, the V gene TRBV5-1; no reliable D call. CDR1 is SGHRS and CDR2 is YFSETQ in the germline V gene. This CDR3 is built from 13 residues. V was shortened by 0 bases and J by 4 bases, with 5 bases between the two germline ends.

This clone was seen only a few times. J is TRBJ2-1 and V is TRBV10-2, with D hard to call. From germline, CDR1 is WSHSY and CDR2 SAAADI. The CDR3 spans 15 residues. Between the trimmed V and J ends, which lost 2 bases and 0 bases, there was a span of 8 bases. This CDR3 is CASSELAVSYNEQFF. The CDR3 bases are TGCGCCAGCAGTGAGCTGGCAGTCTCCTACAATGAGCAGTTCTTC.

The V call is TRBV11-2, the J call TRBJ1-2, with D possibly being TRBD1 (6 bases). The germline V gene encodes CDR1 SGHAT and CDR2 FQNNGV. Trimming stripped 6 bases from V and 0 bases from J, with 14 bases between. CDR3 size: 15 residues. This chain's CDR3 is CASSLEGGANYGYTF. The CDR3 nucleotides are TGTGCCAGCAGTCTAGAAGGGGGTGCTAACTATGGCTACACCTTC. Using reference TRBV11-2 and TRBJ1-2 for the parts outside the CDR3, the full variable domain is EAGVAQSPRYKIIEKRQSVAFWCNPISGHATLYWYQQILGQGPKLLIQFQNNGVVDDSQLPKDRFSAERLKGVDSTLKIQPAKLEDSAVYLCASSLEGGANYGYTFGSGTRLTVV.

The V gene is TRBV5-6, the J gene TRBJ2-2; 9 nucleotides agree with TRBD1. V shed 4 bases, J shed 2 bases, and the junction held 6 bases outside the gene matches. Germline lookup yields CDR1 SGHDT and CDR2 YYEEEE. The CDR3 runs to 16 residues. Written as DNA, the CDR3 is TGTGCCAGCAGCCTCCGGGACAGGGCAAACACCGGGGAGCTGTTTTTT. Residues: CASSLRDRANTGELFF.

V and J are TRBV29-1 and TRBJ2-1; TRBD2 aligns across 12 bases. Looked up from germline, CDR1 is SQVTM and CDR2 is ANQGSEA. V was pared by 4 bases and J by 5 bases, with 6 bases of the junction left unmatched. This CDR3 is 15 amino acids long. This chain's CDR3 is CSVVAGTSGHNEQFF. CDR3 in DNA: TGCAGCGTTGTCGCAGGGACTAGCGGGCACAATGAGCAGTTCTTC.

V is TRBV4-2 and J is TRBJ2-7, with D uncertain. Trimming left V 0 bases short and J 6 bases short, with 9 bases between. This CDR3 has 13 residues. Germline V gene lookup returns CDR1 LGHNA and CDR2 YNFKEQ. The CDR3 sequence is CASSQDPRSEQYF. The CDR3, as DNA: TGTGCCAGCAGCCAAGATCCTAGGTCCGAGCAGTACTTC.

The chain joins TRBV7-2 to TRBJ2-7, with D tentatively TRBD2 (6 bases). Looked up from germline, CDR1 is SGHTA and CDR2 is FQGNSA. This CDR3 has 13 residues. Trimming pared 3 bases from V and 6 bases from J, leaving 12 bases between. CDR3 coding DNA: TGTGCCAGCAGCTTGGATGCTAGCGCCGAGCAGTACGTC. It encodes CASSLDASAEQYV.

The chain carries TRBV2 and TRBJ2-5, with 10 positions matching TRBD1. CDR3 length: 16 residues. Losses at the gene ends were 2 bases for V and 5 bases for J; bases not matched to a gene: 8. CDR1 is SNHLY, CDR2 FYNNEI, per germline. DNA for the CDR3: TGTGCCAGCAGTGAACGGGAGGTGACAGGGGGCGAGACCCAGTACTTC. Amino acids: CASSEREVTGGETQYF.

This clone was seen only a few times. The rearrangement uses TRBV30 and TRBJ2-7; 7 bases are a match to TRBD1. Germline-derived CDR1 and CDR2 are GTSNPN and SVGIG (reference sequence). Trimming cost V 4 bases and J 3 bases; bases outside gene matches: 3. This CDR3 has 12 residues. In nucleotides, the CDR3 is TGTGCCTGGAACGCAGGGGGCTACGAGCAGTACGTC. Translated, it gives CAWNAGGYEQYV.

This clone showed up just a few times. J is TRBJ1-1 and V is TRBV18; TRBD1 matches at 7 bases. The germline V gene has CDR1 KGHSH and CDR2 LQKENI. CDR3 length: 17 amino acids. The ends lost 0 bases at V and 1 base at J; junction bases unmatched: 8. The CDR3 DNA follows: TGTGCCAGCTCACCACCCGTTAGACAGGGAAAGAACACTGAAGCTTTCTTT. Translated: CASSPPVRQGKNTEAFF.

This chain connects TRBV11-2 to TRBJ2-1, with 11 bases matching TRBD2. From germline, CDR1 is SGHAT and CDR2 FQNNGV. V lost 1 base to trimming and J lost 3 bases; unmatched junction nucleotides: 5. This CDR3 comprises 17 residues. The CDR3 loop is CASSLVSGRALYNEQFF. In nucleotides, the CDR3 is TGTGCCAGCAGCTTAGTTAGCGGGAGGGCCCTCTACAATGAGCAGTTCTTC.

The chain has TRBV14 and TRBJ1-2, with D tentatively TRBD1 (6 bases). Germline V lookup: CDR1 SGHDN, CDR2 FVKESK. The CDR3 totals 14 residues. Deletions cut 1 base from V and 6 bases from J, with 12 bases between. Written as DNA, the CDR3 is TGTGCCAGCAGCCAAGGACGACAGGACAATGGCTACACCTTC. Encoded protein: CASSQGRQDNGYTF. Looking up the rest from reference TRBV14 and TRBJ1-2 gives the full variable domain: EAGVTQFPSHSVIEKGQTVTLRCDPISGHDNLYWYRRVMGKEIKFLLHFVKESKQDESGMPNNRFLAERTGGTYSTLKVQPAELEDSGVYFCASSQGRQDNGYTFGSGTRLTVV.

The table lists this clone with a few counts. The CDR3: CASSSHSGLGYNEQFF. The DNA for the CDR3 is TGTGCCAGCAGCTCGCACTCGGGGTTAGGGTACAATGAGCAGTTCTTC. The gene calls are TRBV11-2 and TRBJ2-1; tentatively, D is TRBD2 (5 bases). This CDR3 region has 16 residues. Germline V gene lookup returns CDR1 SGHAT and CDR2 FQNNGV. V lost 4 bases and J 4 bases, leaving 17 bases between the germline ends.

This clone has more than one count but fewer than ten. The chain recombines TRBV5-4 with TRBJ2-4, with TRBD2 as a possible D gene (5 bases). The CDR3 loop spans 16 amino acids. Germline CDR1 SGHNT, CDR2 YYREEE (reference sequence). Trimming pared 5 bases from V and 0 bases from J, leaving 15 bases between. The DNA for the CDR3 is TGTGCCAGCAGGTCGGGGTCTCCGACAGCCAAAAACATTCAGTACTTC. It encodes CASRSGSPTAKNIQYF.

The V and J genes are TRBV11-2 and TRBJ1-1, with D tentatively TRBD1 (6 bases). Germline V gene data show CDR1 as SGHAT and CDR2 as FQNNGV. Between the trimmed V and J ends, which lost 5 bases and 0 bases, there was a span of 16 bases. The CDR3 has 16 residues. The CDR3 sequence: CASSTRTVSMNTEAFF. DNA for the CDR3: TGTGCCAGCAGCACCCGGACAGTGAGCATGAACACTGAAGCTTTCTTT.

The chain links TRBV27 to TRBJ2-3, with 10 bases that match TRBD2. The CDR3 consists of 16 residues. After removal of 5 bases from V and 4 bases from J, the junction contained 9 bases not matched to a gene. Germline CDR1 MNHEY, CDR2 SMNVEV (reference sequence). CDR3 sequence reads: CASSPRAGGRADTQYF. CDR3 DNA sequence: TGTGCCAGCAGTCCACGAGCGGGAGGGAGGGCAGATACGCAGTATTTT.

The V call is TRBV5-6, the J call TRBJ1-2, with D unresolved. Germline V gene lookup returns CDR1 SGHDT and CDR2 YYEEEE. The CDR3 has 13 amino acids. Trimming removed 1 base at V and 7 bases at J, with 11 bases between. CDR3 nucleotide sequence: TGTGCCAGCAGCTTGTCACACCCCAGTGGCTACACCTTC. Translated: CASSLSHPSGYTF.

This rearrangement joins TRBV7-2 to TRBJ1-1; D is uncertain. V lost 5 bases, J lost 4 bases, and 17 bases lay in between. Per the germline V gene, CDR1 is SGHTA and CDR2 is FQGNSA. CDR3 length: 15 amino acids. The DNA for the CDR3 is TGTGCCAGCAGCCCGCAAGGGAGGCTACGCACTGAAGCTTTCTTT. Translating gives CASSPQGRLRTEAFF.

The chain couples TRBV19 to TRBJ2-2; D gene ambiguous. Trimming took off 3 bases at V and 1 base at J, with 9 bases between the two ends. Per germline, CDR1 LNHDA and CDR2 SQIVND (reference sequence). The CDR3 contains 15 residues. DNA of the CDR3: TGTGCCAGTAGTATGGGCCTTCAGAACACCGGGGAGCTGTTTTTT. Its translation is CASSMGLQNTGELFF. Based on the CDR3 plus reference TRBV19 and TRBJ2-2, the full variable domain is DGGITQSPKYLFRKEGQNVTLSCEQNLNHDAMYWYRQDPGQGLRLIYYSQIVNDFQKGDIAEGYSVSREKKESFPLTVTSAQKNPTAFYLCASSMGLQNTGELFFGEGSRLTVL.

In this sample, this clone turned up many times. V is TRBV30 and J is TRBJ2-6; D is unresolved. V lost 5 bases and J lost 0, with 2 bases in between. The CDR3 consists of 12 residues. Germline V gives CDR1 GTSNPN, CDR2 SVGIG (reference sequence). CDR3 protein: CAWYSGANVLTF. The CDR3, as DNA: TGTGCCTGGTACTCTGGGGCCAACGTCCTGACTTTC.

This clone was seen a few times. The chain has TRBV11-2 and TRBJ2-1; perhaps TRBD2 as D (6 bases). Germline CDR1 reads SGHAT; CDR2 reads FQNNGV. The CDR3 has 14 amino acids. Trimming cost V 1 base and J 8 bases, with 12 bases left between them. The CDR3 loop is CASSLAGVIDEQFF. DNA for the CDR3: TGTGCCAGCAGCTTAGCGGGAGTTATCGATGAGCAGTTCTTC.

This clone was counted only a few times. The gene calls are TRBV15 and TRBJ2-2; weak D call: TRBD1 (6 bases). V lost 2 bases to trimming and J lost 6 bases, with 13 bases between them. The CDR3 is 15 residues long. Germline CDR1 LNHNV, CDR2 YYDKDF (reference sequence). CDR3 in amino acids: CATSRWHREPGELFF. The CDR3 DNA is TGTGCCACCAGCAGATGGCACAGGGAACCCGGGGAGCTGTTTTTT. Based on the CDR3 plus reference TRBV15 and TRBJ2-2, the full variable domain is DAMVIQNPRYQVTQFGKPVTLSCSQTLNHNVMYWYQQKSSQAPKLLFHYYDKDFNNEADTPDNFQSRRPNTSFCFLDIRSPGLGDTAMYLCATSRWHREPGELFFGEGSRLTVL.

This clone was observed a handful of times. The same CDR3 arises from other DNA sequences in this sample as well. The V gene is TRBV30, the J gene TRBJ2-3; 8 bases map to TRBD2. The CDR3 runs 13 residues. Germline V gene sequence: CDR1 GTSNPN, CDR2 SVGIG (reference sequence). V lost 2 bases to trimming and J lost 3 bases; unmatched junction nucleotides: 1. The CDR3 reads CAWSSGSTDTQYF. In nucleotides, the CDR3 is TGTGCCTGGAGTAGCGGGAGTACAGATACGCAGTATTTT.

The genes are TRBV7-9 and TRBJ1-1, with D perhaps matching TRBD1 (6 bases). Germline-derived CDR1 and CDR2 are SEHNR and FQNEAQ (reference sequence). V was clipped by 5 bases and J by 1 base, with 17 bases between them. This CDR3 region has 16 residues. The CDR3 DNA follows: TGTGCCAGCAGCGTACGGGCGCAGGGGCCGAACACTGAAGCTTTCTTT. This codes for CASSVRAQGPNTEAFF.

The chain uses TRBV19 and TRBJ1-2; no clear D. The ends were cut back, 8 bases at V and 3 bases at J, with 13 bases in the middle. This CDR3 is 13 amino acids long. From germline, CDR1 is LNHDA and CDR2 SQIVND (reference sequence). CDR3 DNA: TGTGCCAGTCCTCTCTTGAGGTACTATGGCTACACCTTC. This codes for CASPLLRYYGYTF. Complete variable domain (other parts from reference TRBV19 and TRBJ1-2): DGGITQSPKYLFRKEGQNVTLSCEQNLNHDAMYWYRQDPGQGLRLIYYSQIVNDFQKGDIAEGYSVSREKKESFPLTVTSAQKNPTAFYLCASPLLRYYGYTFGSGTRLTVV.

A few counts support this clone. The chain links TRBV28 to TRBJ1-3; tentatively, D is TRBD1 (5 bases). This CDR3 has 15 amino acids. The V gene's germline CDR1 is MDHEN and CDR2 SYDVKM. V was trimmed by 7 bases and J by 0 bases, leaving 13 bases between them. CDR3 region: CASIVSGGSGNTIYF. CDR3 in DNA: TGTGCCAGCATCGTGAGCGGGGGCTCTGGAAACACCATATATTTT.

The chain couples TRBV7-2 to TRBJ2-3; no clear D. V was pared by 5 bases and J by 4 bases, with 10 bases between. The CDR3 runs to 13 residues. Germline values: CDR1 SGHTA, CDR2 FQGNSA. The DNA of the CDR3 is TGTGCCAGCAGCCCCTGGGCTCCAGATACGCAGTATTTT. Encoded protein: CASSPWAPDTQYF.

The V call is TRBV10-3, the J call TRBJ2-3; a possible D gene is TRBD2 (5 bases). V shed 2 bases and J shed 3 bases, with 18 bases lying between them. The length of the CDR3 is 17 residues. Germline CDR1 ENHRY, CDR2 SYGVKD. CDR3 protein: CAISEEGFSPTTDTQYF. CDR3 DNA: TGTGCCATCAGTGAGGAGGGCTTTTCGCCGACGACAGATACGCAGTATTTT.